A few counts support the clone carrying this TCR beta chain. Its antigen is still unknown. This specimen belongs to a study of response to subunit inactivated influenza vaccine. Notes on the study in general: Authors suggested each seasonal flu vaccination may recruit only limited numbers of new T cells.

V shed 4 bases and J 1 base; nucleotides not matched to a gene: 5. The CDR3 consists of 15 residues. CDR1 and CDR2 from the germline V gene are DFQATT and SNEGSKA (reference sequence). TCRdb processed the RT-PCR reads anew with MiXCR; each CDR3 protein has one entry. The sample has some 480,000 distinct CDR3 sequences, 9.5% to 13% seen once; the top ten hold roughly 12%. The sequence was obtained from a man between 45 and 60 years old who received an inactivated influenza vaccine. Specimen: PBMCs from blood, collected around seven weeks after vaccination. V usage is TRBV20-1 and J usage is TRBJ2-3; the match to TRBD2 covers 10 bases. DNA of the CDR3: TGCAGTGCTACTGGACTAGCGGAACGCACAGATACGCAGTATTTT. Translating it yields CSATGLAERTDTQYF.